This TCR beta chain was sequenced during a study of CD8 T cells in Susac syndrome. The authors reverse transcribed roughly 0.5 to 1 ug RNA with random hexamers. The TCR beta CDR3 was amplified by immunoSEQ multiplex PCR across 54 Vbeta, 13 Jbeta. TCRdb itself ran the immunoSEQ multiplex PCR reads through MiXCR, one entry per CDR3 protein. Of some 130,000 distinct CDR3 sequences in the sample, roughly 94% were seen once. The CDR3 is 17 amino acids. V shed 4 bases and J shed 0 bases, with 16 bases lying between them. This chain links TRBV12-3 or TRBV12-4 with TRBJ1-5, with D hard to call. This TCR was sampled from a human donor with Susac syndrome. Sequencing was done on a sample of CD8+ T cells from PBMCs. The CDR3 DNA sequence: TGTGCCAGCAGTTCCCCAAACAGAGCCGATAGCAATCAGCCCCAGCATTTT. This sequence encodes CASSSPNRADSNQPQHF.